This TCR beta chain stems from a study of cytomegalovirus exposure and HLA in healthy donors. Study overall: The approximately 720 first-cohort repertoires and the 95 to 150 validation repertoires shared the same platform, a later analysis reported.

CDR1 and CDR2 from the germline V gene are KGHSH and LQKENI. The CDR3 runs 16 residues. V was trimmed by 3 bases and J by 4 bases, leaving 16 bases between them. Sequencing used immunoSEQ multiplex PCR; TCRdb keeps in-frame clones, though not all of them. This table has roughly 56,000 clones, roughly 93% appearing once. The sequence came from a woman aged 18-30 years in good health and CMV-seropositive. The chain uses TRBV18 and TRBJ1-3; tentatively, D is TRBD1 (6 bases). Input material: PBMCs. The CDR3 loop reads CASSPRGQLSGNTIYF. Here the CDR3 DNA reads TGTGCCAGCTCACCTAGAGGACAGTTAAGCGGAAACACCATATATTTT.